There are a few counts of the clone carrying this T cell receptor (beta chain). The target antigen is unknown. This sample was taken from a study of beta chain features in type 1 diabetes. Trimming removed 3 bases from V and 4 bases from J, with 18 bases in between. This CDR3 spans 16 amino acids. CDR1 is KGHSH and CDR2 is LQKENI in the germline V gene. Sorting with CD45RO/CCR7/CD25/CD127/CD95/CD27 yielded naive, central memory, regulatory and stem-like memory CD4+ cells. Study-level results: The analysis here could not establish whether HLA type shapes TCRB rearrangement. A moderate, significant TCRB CDR3 shortening appeared in type 1 diabetes across four CD4+ subsets.

The sequenced template was cDNA made from the entire isolated RNA. TCRdb's table, derived via immunoSEQ multiplex PCR, lists solely in-frame clones and lacks some. The data show some 300,000 clones, about 8% seen once. This chain connects TRBV18 to TRBJ2-5; D is possibly TRBD2 (5 bases). The sequence was collected from a woman aged 18 to 35 in good health. Sample: central memory CD4+ T cells from blood. DNA of the CDR3: TGTGCCAGCTCACCCCCCCGAAGCCTAGCCTTAGAGACCCAGTACTTC. Its translation is CASSPPRSLALETQYF.